The T cell receptor beta chain under discussion was sequenced for a study of blood T cell repertoires in COVID-19. Overall study: PBMCs, B-cell-depleted T cells, or T cells provided the cDNA or gDNA that made up the material.

The CDR3 consists of 16 residues. With 1 base removed from V and 2 bases from J, the gap between germline ends came to 11 bases. Germline V gene sequence: CDR1 MNHNS, CDR2 SASEGT. Here immunoSEQ multiplex PCR was the method, and the copy in TCRdb shows in-frame clones only, minus some. The data contain about 20,000 clones, 88% of them singletons. The chain has TRBV6-1 and TRBJ2-2; no definite D call. Sequenced sample: peripheral blood. The clonotype originates from a human donor in a cohort sampled during active COVID-19. The CDR3 coding sequence is TGTGCCAGCAGTGAAGTTTACAGTTTTAACACCGGGGAGCTGTTTTTT. Translated, it gives CASSEVYSFNTGELFF.